This entry lists 16 T cell receptor beta chains sequenced from one sample in a study of beta chain features in type 1 diabetes. Whole-study results and caveats: Across all four CD4+ subsets, people with type 1 diabetes showed modestly shorter TCRB CDR3s.

Their target antigens are unknown. The study reverse transcribed the entire isolated RNA, so it sequenced expressed TCRB transcripts. Using immunoSEQ multiplex PCR, the repertoire was profiled, and TCRdb retains in-frame clones only, with some absent. The sample has around 160,000 clones; roughly 9% are singletons. Sequencing input: central memory CD4+ T cells from blood. The origin of the receptors is a young woman with type 1 diabetes.

This clone was observed a few times. The chain links TRBV5-6 to TRBJ1-2; possibly TRBD1 for D (5 bases). The V end lost 2 bases, the J end lost 7 bases, and 12 bases lay between the germline ends. The CDR3 is 13 residues long. Germline CDR1 and CDR2: SGHDT and YYEEEE. This CDR3 is CASSFGGATGYTF. CDR3 sequence (DNA): TGTGCCAGCAGCTTTGGAGGGGCAACTGGCTACACCTTC.

A note on this clone: Mismatch with germline at one junction end may stem from a read error. The chain employs TRBV29-1 and TRBJ2-2, with D tentatively TRBD2 (6 bases). Germline CDR1 SQVTM, CDR2 ANQGSEA. The CDR3 length is 16 residues. The CDR3 DNA is TGCAGCGTTGAATTAGGCGCAGGGAGGAACACCGGGGAACTGTTTTTT. It codes for CSVELGAGRNTGELFF.

J is TRBJ2-1 and V is TRBV27, with TRBD1 matching 7 bases. Trimming removed 4 bases from V and 8 bases from J; junction bases left unmatched: 8. Germline V gene sequence: CDR1 MNHEY, CDR2 SMNVEV (reference sequence). This CDR3 is built from 14 residues. The CDR3 region has the DNA TGTGCCAGCAGTTCTCGGACAGGAAGGGATGAGCAGTTCTTC. Protein product: CASSSRTGRDEQFF.

This chain joins TRBV27 and TRBJ1-3; 8 bases map to TRBD1. Trimming at V came to 4 bases and at J to 1 base, leaving 3 bases not matched to a gene. Germline V CDR1 and CDR2: MNHEY, SMNVEV (reference sequence). The CDR3 totals 15 residues. The CDR3 region has the DNA TGTGCCAGCAGTTCTAGGACAGGGTCTGGAAACACCATATATTTT. The encoded protein is CASSSRTGSGNTIYF.

The table lists this clone with a count of one. The chain joins TRBV4-2 to TRBJ2-3; tentative D call: TRBD2 (6 bases). The CDR3 is made up of 16 amino acids. In germline, CDR1 is LGHNA, CDR2 YNFKEQ. The V and J ends lost 5 bases and 1 base respectively, with 16 bases between them. The CDR3 DNA reads TGTGCCAGCAGCTCGCGGACTAAGGGAGGCACAGATACGCAGTATTTT. Its translation is CASSSRTKGGTDTQYF.

This clone was seen only a few times. The V call is TRBV5-4, the J call TRBJ2-6; D unclear. Trimming took off 10 bases at V and 2 bases at J, with 13 bases between the two ends. Germline assignment: CDR1 SGHNT and CDR2 YYREEE (reference sequence). This CDR3 has 14 residues. The CDR3 coding sequence is TGTGCCGGCAACAGAAGGCCTGGGGCCAACGTCCTGACTTTC. It translates to CAGNRRPGANVLTF. Complete variable domain (other parts from reference TRBV5-4 and TRBJ2-6): ETGVTQSPTHLIKTRGQQVTLRCSSQSGHNTVSWYQQALGQGPQFIFQYYREEENGRGNFPPRFSGLQFPNYSSELNVNALELDDSALYLCAGNRRPGANVLTFGAGSRLTVL.

A note on this clone: This same CDR3 is encoded by further DNA sequences in the sample. The rearrangement joins TRBV19 to TRBJ1-2; a possible D gene is TRBD1 (5 bases). There are 12 residues in the CDR3. The germline gives CDR1 LNHDA, CDR2 SQIVND (reference sequence). The germline V and J ends were trimmed by 5 bases and 4 bases, with 8 bases remaining between them. For the CDR3, the DNA is TGTGCCAGTAGTCGACAGTCCTATGGCTACACCTTC. It yields the protein CASSRQSYGYTF.

This clone was seen more than once but under ten times. The V and J genes are TRBV6-5 and TRBJ1-2, with D uncertain. Trimming took off 6 bases at V and 9 bases at J, with 14 bases between the two ends. Germline-derived CDR1 and CDR2 are MNHEY and SVGAGI. This CDR3 has 12 residues. Here the CDR3 DNA reads TGTGCCAGCAGCCCCGGTGGACTGAGCTACACCTTC. Translated, it gives CASSPGGLSYTF.

This clone has more than one count but fewer than ten. The chain recombines TRBV30 with TRBJ1-5, with unresolved D. The V and J ends lost 5 bases and 2 bases respectively, with 10 bases between them. Germline V gene lookup returns CDR1 GTSNPN and CDR2 SVGIG (reference sequence). The CDR3 covers 13 residues. This CDR3 is CAWGESRNQPQHF. DNA for the CDR3: TGTGCCTGGGGGGAGTCCCGCAATCAGCCCCAGCATTTT.

The chain combines TRBV5-1 with TRBJ2-1, with D possibly being TRBD1 (5 bases). This CDR3 is 15 amino acids long. Germline assignment: CDR1 SGHRS and CDR2 YFSETQ. The ends were cut back, 4 bases at V and 6 bases at J, with 17 bases in the middle. CDR3 loop: CASSPSAGSFNEQFF. CDR3 nucleotides: TGCGCCAGCAGCCCGAGTGCAGGGTCATTCAATGAGCAGTTCTTC.

This clone showed up just a few times. The gene calls are TRBV11-1 and TRBJ2-2, with 10 bases lining up with TRBD2. The ends lost 10 bases at V and 0 bases at J; junction bases unmatched: 14. The CDR3 has 18 residues. The germline CDR1 and CDR2 sequences are SGHAT and FQDESV (reference sequence). Here the CDR3 DNA reads TGTGCCACTGGAGGTAGCGGGAGGTTATCGGCGAACACCGGGGAGCTGTTTTTT. As protein: CATGGSGRLSANTGELFF.

The V call is TRBV7-8, the J call TRBJ2-2; 10 nucleotides line up with TRBD2. Looked up from germline, CDR1 is SGHVS and CDR2 is FQNEAQ. The CDR3 has 17 amino acids. J was trimmed by 2 bases and V by 5 bases; bases with no gene match: 8. Here the CDR3 reads CASSPNALAGNTGELFF. The CDR3 DNA follows: TGTGCCAGCAGCCCAAACGCACTAGCGGGAAACACCGGGGAGCTGTTTTTT.

The V call is TRBV7-9, the J call TRBJ2-2, with 8 nucleotides matching TRBD2. This CDR3 region has 15 residues. Germline V gene lookup returns CDR1 SEHNR and CDR2 FQNEAQ (reference sequence). J was trimmed by 3 bases and V by 4 bases; bases with no gene match: 4. CDR3 coding DNA: TGTGCCAGCAGCTCTAAAGCGGGAGACACCGGGGAGCTGTTTTTT. Amino acids: CASSSKAGDTGELFF.

This clone occurred a few times. The chain joins TRBV7-8 to TRBJ2-7; TRBD2 is a possible D gene (5 bases). Trimming shortened V by 4 bases and J by 2 bases, and 12 bases separated the two germline ends. The V gene's germline CDR1 is SGHVS and CDR2 FQNEAQ. The CDR3 length is 14 residues. The CDR3 nucleotides are TGTGCCAGCAGCTCCCGGGAAGAACCCTACGAGCAGTACTTC. Protein: CASSSREEPYEQYF.

The chain employs TRBV5-4 and TRBJ2-3; TRBD2 agrees at 8 bases. The V and J ends lost 4 bases and 5 bases, in that order; junction bases with no gene match: 9. Germline-derived CDR1 and CDR2 are SGHNT and YYREEE (reference sequence). This CDR3 is built from 15 residues. The DNA for the CDR3 is TGTGCCAGCAGCCAAGCTGCGGGAGGTGGAGATACGCAGTATTTT. The encoded protein is CASSQAAGGGDTQYF.

V gene TRBV9 combines with J gene TRBJ2-5, with D perhaps TRBD2 (6 bases). CDR3 size: 15 residues. V was cut by 3 bases and J by 5 bases, with 17 bases left in between. Germline V gene data show CDR1 as SGDLS and CDR2 as YYNGEE. CDR3 in amino acids: CASSATGREKETQYF. The CDR3 DNA reads as TGTGCCAGCAGCGCGACGGGCCGGGAGAAGGAGACCCAGTACTTC.